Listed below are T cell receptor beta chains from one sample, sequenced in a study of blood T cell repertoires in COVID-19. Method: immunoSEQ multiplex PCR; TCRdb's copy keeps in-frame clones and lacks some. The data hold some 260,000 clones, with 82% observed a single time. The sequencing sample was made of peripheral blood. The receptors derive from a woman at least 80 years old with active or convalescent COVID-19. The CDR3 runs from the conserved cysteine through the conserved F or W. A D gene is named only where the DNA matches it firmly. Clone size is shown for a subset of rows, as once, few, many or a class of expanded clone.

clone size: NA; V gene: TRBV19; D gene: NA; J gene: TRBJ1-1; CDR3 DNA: TGTGCCAGTAGTCAGGGGATGTGGCCCACTGAAGCTTTCTTT; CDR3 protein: CASSQGMWPTEAFF
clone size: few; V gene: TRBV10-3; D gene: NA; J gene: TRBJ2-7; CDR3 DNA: TGTGCCATCAGGGAGGGACAAGACGAGCAGTACTTC; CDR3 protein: CAIREGQDEQYF
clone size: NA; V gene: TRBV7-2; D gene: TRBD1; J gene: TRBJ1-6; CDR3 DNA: TGTGCCAGCAGCGGTTTCTCAGGGGGCGCGTCACCCCTCCACTTT; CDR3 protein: CASSGFSGGASPLHF
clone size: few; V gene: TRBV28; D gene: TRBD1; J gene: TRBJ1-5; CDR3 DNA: TGTGCGGGGGGACAGGGCGTGCCCCAGCATTTT; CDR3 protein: CAGGQGVPQHF
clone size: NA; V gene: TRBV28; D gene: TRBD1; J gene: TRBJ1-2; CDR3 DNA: TGTGCCAGCAGTCCCCCCGGGAGGGGGCTGAGCTATGGCTACACCTTC; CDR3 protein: CASSPPGRGLSYGYTF
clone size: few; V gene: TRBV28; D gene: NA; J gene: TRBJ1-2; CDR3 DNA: TGTGCCAGCAGTATAAACCCGCGGGGGGGTGGCTACACCTTC; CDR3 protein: CASSINPRGGGYTF
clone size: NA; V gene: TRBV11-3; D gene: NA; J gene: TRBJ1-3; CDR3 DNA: TGTGCCAGCAGCAAAGGGCCCTGGCCGGAGGGGGGAAACACCATATATTTT; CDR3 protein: CASSKGPWPEGGNTIYF
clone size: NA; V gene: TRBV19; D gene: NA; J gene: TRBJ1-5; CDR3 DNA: TGTGCCAGTAGGATCCAGGGGAGCAATCAGCCCCAGCATTTT; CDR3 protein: CASRIQGSNQPQHF
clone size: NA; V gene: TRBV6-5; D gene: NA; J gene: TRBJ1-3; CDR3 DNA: TGTGCCAGCACAGTGAACTCTGGAAACACCATATATTTT; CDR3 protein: CASTVNSGNTIYF
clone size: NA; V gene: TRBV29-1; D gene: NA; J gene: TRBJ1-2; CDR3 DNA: TGCAGCGTTGAAGATGGAGGGCCCGGAGGCTACACCTTC; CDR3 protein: CSVEDGGPGGYTF
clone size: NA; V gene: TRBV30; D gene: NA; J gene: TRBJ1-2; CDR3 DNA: TGTGCCCGGAATGGGGGGGATGACTATGGCTACACCTTC; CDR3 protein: CARNGGDDYGYTF
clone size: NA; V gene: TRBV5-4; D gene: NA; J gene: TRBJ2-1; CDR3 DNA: TGTGCCAGCAGCCTCTCGGGCTCCTACAATGAGCAGTTCTTC; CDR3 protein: CASSLSGSYNEQFF
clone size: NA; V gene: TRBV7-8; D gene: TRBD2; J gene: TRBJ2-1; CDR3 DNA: TGTGCCAGCAGCTCCGGACTAGCGGGAGGCTATGAGCAGTTCTTC; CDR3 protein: CASSSGLAGGYEQFF
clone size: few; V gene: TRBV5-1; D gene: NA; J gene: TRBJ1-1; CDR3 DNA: TGCGCCAGCAGCGCGGGACTTTCGAACACTGAAGCTTTCTTT; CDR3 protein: CASSAGLSNTEAFF
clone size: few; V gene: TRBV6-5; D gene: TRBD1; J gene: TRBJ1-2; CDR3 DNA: TGTGCCAGCAGTTGGAAGACAGGGGGCGCATATGGCTACACCTTC; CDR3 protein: CASSWKTGGAYGYTF
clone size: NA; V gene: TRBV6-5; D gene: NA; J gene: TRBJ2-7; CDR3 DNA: TGTGCCAGCAGTTACGGCAATTCCTACGAGCAGTACTTC; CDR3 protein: CASSYGNSYEQYF
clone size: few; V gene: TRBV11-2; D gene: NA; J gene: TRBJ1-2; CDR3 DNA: TGTGCCAGCAGCCACTCGCACTATGGCTACACCTTC; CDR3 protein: CASSHSHYGYTF
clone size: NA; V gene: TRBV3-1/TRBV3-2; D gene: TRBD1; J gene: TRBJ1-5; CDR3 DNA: TGTGCCAGCAGCCAAGGACAGGGGGCGAGACAGCCCCAGCATTTT; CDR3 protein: CASSQGQGARQPQHF
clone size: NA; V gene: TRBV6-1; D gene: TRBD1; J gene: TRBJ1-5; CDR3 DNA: TGTGCCAGCAGCGAAGGGACAGGGCATAATCAGCCCCAGCATTTT; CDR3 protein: CASSEGTGHNQPQHF
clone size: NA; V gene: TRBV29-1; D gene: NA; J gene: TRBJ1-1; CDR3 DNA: TGCAGCGTAGGAAACTACAAATCCACTGAAGCTTTCTTT; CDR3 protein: CSVGNYKSTEAFF
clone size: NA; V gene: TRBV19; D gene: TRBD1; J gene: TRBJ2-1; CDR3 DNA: TGTGCCAGTAGTATAGGGGGACAGGGGGCATGGGAGCAGTTCTTC; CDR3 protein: CASSIGGQGAWEQFF
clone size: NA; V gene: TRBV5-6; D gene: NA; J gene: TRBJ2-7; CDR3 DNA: TGTGCCAGCAGCTTGGGGGCAGGGATAGGCTACGAGCAGTACTTC; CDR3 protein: CASSLGAGIGYEQYF
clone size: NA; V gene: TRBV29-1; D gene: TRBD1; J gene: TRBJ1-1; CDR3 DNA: TGCAGCGTGGGGACAGGGACAGCTTTCTTT; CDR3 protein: CSVGTGTAFF
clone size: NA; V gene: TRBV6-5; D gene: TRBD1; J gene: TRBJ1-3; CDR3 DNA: TGTGCCAGCAGCCGGACAGGGGGAAGCAACACCATATATTTT; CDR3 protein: CASSRTGGSNTIYF
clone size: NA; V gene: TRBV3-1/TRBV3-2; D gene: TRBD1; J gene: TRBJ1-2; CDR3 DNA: TGTGCCAGCAGCCTACGGGACAGGGAGGACTATGGCTACACCTTC; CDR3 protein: CASSLRDREDYGYTF
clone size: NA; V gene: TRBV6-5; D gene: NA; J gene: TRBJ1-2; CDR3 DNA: TGTGCCAGCAGATTAAAAGAACGAGGCGGCTACACCTTC; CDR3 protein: CASRLKERGGYTF
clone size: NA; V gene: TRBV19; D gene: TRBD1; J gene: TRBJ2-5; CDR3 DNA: TGTGCCAGTAGGGACAGGGTGGTTTTCGGGGAGACCCAGTACTTC; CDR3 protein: CASRDRVVFGETQYF
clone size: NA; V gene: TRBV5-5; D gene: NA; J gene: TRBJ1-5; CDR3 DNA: TGTGCCAGCAGTAGACAGGACAATCAGCCCCAGCATTTT; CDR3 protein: CASSRQDNQPQHF
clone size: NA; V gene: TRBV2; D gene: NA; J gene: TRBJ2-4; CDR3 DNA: TGTGCCAGCAGCCCTCTGTCGCTAGGAGCCAAAAACATTCAGTACTTC; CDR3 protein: CASSPLSLGAKNIQYF
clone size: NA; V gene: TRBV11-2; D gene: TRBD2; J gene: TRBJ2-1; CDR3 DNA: TGTGCCAGCAGCGATCGGACTAGCGGGATATACAATGAGCAGTTCTTC; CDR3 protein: CASSDRTSGIYNEQFF